One T cell receptor (beta chain) is described in this entry. What it recognizes is unknown. Next came a second PCR, run for about 7 to 12 cycles, which used a sample-barcoded 5' primer along with a J-beta primer mix. Paired-end reads containing CDR3 totaled no fewer than 2.5 million for each sample. One entry per CDR3 protein results from TCRdb running MiXCR on the 5' RACE reads. The table includes about 1.6 million distinct CDR3 sequences, 34% detected once. This sample was included in a study of blood T cells in healthy people across ages. General study findings and limits: Higher diversity and more naive CD4+ cells were features of long-lived donors, compared to aged donors.

The CDR3 runs to 16 residues. Trimming cost V 2 bases and J 2 bases; bases outside gene matches: 6. The V gene's germline CDR1 is MNHNS and CDR2 SASEGT. The chain has TRBV6-1 and TRBJ2-5; TRBD2 agrees at 9 bases. The sequence derives from a woman aged 30 to 39 in good health. The source material was blood. In DNA form, the CDR3 reads TGTGCCAGCAGTGAAAGGATCGGACTAGCGCAAGAGACCCAGTACTTC. Encoded protein: CASSERIGLAQETQYF.